This TCR beta chain appears in the sequencing data of a study of T cell responses to AZD1222 COVID-19 vaccine. The CDR3 sequence is 15 residues long. The V end lost 4 bases, the J end lost 3 bases, and 13 bases lay between the germline ends. Germline V gene data show CDR1 as SGHTA and CDR2 as FQGNSA. Comment on this clone: What it binds is unknown.

Pooled samples include second doses given at about 4 or 12 weeks. General observations from the study: Donors were mostly white British, more females; clonal diversity possibly underestimated. Spike-wide coverage was observed for vaccine-associated CD4 TCRs, with dominant responses at 160-218 and 743-854.

Using immunoSEQ multiplex PCR, the repertoire was profiled, and TCRdb retains in-frame clones only, with some absent. The data contain around 120,000 clones, 70% to 90% of them singletons. This receptor was identified in an adult who received the AZD1222 COVID-19 vaccine. This rearrangement joins TRBV7-2 to TRBJ2-1; no clear D gene. The sample in question was peripheral blood, obtained 28 days after the second AZD1222 dose. CDR3: CASSSKGGDYNEQFF. The DNA for the CDR3 is TGTGCCAGCAGCTCAAAGGGTGGAGACTACAATGAGCAGTTCTTC. Together with reference TRBV7-2 and TRBJ2-1, the CDR3 gives the full variable domain: GAGVSQSPSNKVTEKGKDVELRCDPISGHTALYWYRQSLGQGLEFLIYFQGNSAPDKSGLPSDRFSAERTGGSVSTLTIQRTQQEDSAVYLCASSSKGGDYNEQFFGPGTRLTVL.